The 12 T cell receptor beta chains reported below all come from one sample, sequenced in a study of T cells in Graves' hyperthyroidism and ophthalmopathy. RNA transcripts were the template for amplifying TCR beta CDR3 regions. The TCR CDR3 was amplified in a first-round RT-PCR using the HTBI primer set. MiXCR, applied by TCRdb to the multiplex PCR reads, yields one record per CDR3 protein. The sample consists of approximately 740,000 distinct CDR3 sequences, 13% to 15% of them appearing once. Input material: blood. The receptors were sampled from a young woman with Graves' hyperthyroidism.

This clonotype was recorded many times. This sequence joins TRBV6-1 and TRBJ2-7, with D uncertain. This CDR3 spans 14 amino acids. Trimming cost V 6 bases and J 3 bases, with 15 bases left between them. Germline V CDR1 and CDR2: MNHNS, SASEGT. The chain's CDR3 is CASSEIGTGYEQYF. The DNA of the CDR3 is TGTGCCAGCAGCGAAATTGGAACGGGCTACGAGCAGTACTTC.

The chain is built from TRBV11-2 and TRBJ2-1, with 10 bases lining up with TRBD1. CDR1 is SGHAT and CDR2 is FQNNGV in the germline V gene. Losses at the gene ends were 4 bases for V and 3 bases for J; bases not matched to a gene: 3. The CDR3 runs to 15 residues. CDR3 loop: CASSSGTGDYNEQFF. The CDR3 DNA sequence: TGTGCCAGCAGCTCCGGGACAGGGGACTACAATGAGCAGTTCTTC.

This clonotype showed up many times. The chain links TRBV27 to TRBJ2-2; D remains unclear. Germline V CDR1 and CDR2: MNHEY, SMNVEV (reference sequence). CDR3 length: 16 residues. The V end was cut by 2 bases, the J end by 6 bases, with 16 bases between. CDR3 region: CASSLESPGWPGELFF. CDR3 bases: TGTGCCAGCAGTTTAGAGAGCCCGGGCTGGCCCGGGGAGCTGTTTTTT.

The table lists this clonotype with many counts. This chain connects TRBV7-2 to TRBJ2-5; no clear D. The CDR3 sequence is 13 residues long. Per germline, CDR1 SGHTA and CDR2 FQGNSA. V gave up 1 base and J gave up 4 bases, with 7 bases separating them. The CDR3 sequence is CASSLEGPETQYF. CDR3 sequence (DNA): TGTGCCAGCAGCTTAGAAGGGCCAGAGACCCAGTACTTC.

The chain has TRBV6-2 or TRBV6-3 and TRBJ2-7, with TRBD2 as a possible D gene (5 bases). TRBJ2-1 matches the DNA end more closely, so the J call is doubtful. Per germline, CDR1 MNHEY and CDR2 SVGEGT. The CDR3 has 14 amino acids. In nucleotides, the CDR3 is TGTGCCAGCAGCGACGGTGGGAGCTCCTACGAGCAGTTCTTC. Translated, it gives CASSDGGSSYEQFF.

This clonotype was seen more than once but under ten times. The rearrangement links TRBV15 to TRBJ2-2; D perhaps matches TRBD2 (6 bases). Germline V lookup: CDR1 LNHNV, CDR2 YYDKDF (reference sequence). CDR3 length: 15 residues. V dropped 0 bases and J dropped 6 bases, with 11 bases sitting between them. CDR3 sequence (DNA): TGTGCCACCAGCAGAGATCGGGAGCTTCCCGGGGAGCTGTTTTTT. It codes for CATSRDRELPGELFF. The full variable domain, its missing parts supplied by reference TRBV15 and TRBJ2-2, is DAMVIQNPRYQVTQFGKPVTLSCSQTLNHNVMYWYQQKSSQAPKLLFHYYDKDFNNEADTPDNFQSRRPNTSFCFLDIRSPGLGDTAMYLCATSRDRELPGELFFGEGSRLTVL.

A few counts support this clonotype. This chain links TRBV4-3 with TRBJ2-5, with D unclear. The CDR3 length is 13 residues. CDR1 is LGHNA and CDR2 is YSLEER in the germline V gene. V was clipped by 2 bases and J by 5 bases, with 9 bases between them. The CDR3 reads CASSQPGAETQYF. The DNA for the CDR3 is TGCGCCAGCAGCCAACCGGGCGCGGAGACCCAGTACTTC.

The chain combines TRBV19 with TRBJ2-7; unclear D gene. Germline V gene lookup returns CDR1 LNHDA and CDR2 SQIVND (reference sequence). The CDR3 is 13 residues long. V lost 3 bases and J lost 5, with 11 bases in between. CDR3 in amino acids: CASSMAGADEQYF. The CDR3 region has the DNA TGTGCCAGTAGTATGGCAGGCGCGGACGAGCAGTACTTC.

In this sample, this clonotype turned up many times. The chain couples TRBV28 to TRBJ1-1; no firm D call. The CDR3 is 14 residues long. Germline V lookup: CDR1 MDHEN, CDR2 SYDVKM. V was pared by 2 bases and J by 0 bases, with 7 bases between. CDR3 in DNA: TGTGCCAGCAGTTTACCACACATGAACACTGAAGCTTTCTTT. Translating it yields CASSLPHMNTEAFF.

V usage is TRBV5-6 and J usage is TRBJ2-7; 12 nucleotides align to TRBD2. V was pared by 2 bases and J by 2 bases, with 8 bases of the junction left unmatched. Germline values: CDR1 SGHDT, CDR2 YYEEEE. This CDR3 spans 17 amino acids. CDR3 sequence reads: CASSFPGLAGSTYEQYF. The CDR3, as DNA: TGTGCCAGCAGCTTCCCGGGACTAGCGGGTTCTACCTACGAGCAGTACTTC. The whole variable domain, remainder taken from reference TRBV5-6 and TRBJ2-7, is DAGVTQSPTHLIKTRGQQVTLRCSPKSGHDTVSWYQQALGQGPQFIFQYYEEEERQRGNFPDRFSGHQFPNYSSELNVNALLLGDSALYLCASSFPGLAGSTYEQYFGPGTRLTVT.

The V and J genes are TRBV20-1 and TRBJ1-2; the D gene is possibly TRBD1 (5 bases). Deletions cut 0 bases from V and 8 bases from J, with 22 bases between. Germline CDR1 reads DFQATT; CDR2 reads SNEGSKA (reference sequence). There are 16 residues in the CDR3. DNA for the CDR3: TGCAGTGCTAGAGACCCTCGGGACGGGGCCATGAAGGGCTACACCTTC. Translating gives CSARDPRDGAMKGYTF.

Ten or more counts support this clonotype. The gene calls are TRBV2 and TRBJ2-1, with no clear D. The germline V gene has CDR1 SNHLY and CDR2 FYNNEI. CDR3 length: 11 amino acids. The ends were cut back, 2 bases at V and 9 bases at J, with 5 bases in the middle. The CDR3 nucleotides are TGTGCCAGCAGTGAACAGATTGAGCAGTTCTTC. Translating it yields CASSEQIEQFF.